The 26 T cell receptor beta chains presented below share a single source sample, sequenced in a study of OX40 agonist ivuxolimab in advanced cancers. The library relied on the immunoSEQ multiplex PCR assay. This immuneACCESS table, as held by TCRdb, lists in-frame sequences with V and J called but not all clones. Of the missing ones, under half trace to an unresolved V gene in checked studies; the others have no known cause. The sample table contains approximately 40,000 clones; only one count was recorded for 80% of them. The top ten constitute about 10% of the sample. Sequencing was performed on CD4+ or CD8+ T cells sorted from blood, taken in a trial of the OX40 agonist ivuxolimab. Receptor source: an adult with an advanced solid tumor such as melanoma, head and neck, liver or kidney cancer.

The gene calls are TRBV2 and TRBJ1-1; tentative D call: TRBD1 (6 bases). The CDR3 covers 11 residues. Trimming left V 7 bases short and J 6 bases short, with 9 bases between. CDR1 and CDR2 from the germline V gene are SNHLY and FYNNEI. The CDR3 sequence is CASIGGPEAFF. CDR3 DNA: TGTGCCAGCATCGGGGGGCCTGAAGCTTTCTTT.

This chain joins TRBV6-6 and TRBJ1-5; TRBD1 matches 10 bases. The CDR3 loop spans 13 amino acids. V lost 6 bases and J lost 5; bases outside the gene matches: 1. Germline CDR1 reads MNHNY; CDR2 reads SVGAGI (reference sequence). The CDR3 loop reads CASRGTGDQPQHF. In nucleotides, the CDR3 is TGTGCCAGCAGAGGGACAGGGGATCAGCCCCAGCATTTT.

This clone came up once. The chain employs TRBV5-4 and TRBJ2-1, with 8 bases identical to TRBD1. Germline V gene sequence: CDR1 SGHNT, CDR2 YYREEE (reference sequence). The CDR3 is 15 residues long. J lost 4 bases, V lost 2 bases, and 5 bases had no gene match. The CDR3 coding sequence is TGTGCCAGCAGCTTAGGACAGGGCATATACAATGAGCAGTTCTTC. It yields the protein CASSLGQGIYNEQFF.

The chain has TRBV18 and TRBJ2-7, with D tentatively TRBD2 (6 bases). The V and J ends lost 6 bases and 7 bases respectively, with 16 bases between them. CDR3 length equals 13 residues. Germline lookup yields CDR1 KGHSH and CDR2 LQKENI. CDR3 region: CASSRGSAGEQYF. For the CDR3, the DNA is TGTGCCAGCTCCCGGGGCTCCGCGGGGGAGCAGTACTTC.

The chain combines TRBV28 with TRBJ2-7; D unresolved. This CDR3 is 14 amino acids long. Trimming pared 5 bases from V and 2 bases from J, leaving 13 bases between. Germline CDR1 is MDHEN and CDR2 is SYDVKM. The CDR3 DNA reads TGTGCCAGCAGTCTCTCCCCGGTCGCCTACGAGCAGTACTTC. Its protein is CASSLSPVAYEQYF.

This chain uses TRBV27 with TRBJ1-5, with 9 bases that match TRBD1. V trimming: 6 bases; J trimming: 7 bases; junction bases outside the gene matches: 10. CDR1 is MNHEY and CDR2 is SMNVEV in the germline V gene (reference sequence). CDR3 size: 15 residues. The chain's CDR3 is CASRAITGGWQPQHF. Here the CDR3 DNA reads TGTGCCAGCAGGGCCATTACAGGGGGCTGGCAGCCCCAGCATTTT.

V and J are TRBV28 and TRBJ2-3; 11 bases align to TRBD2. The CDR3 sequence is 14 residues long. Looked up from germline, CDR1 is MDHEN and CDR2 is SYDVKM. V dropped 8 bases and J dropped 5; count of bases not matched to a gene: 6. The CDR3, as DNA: TGTGCCAGCTTTACCCTAGCGGGAGGAGATACGCAGTATTTT. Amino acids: CASFTLAGGDTQYF.

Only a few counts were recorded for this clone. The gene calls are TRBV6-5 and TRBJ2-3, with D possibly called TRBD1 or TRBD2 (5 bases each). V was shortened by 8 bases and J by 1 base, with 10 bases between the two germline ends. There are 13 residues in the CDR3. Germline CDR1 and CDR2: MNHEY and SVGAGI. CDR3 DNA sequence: TGTGCCAGCCGGGACCCGGGCACAGATACGCAGTATTTT. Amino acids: CASRDPGTDTQYF.

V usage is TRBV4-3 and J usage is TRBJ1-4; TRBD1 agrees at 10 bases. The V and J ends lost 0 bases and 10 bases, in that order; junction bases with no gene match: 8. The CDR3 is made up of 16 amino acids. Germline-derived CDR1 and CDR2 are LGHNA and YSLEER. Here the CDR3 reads CASSQDRGQGLGKLFF. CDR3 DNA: TGCGCCAGCAGCCAAGATAGGGGACAGGGGCTTGGAAAACTGTTTTTT.

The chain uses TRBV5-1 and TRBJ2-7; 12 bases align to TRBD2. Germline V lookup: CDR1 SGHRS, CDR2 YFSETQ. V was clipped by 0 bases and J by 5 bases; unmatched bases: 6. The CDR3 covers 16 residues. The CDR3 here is CASSLATSGSRNEQYF. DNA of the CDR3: TGCGCCAGCAGCTTGGCGACTAGCGGGAGTAGGAACGAGCAGTACTTC.

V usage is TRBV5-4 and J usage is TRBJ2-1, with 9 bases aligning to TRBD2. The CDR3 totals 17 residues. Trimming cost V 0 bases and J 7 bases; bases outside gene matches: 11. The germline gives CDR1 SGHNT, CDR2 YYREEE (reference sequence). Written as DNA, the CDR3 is TGTGCCAGCAGCTTGGACATTAGCGGGAGATTGGGAAATGAGCAGTTCTTC. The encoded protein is CASSLDISGRLGNEQFF. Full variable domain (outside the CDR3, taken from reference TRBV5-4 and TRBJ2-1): ETGVTQSPTHLIKTRGQQVTLRCSSQSGHNTVSWYQQALGQGPQFIFQYYREEENGRGNFPPRFSGLQFPNYSSELNVNALELDDSALYLCASSLDISGRLGNEQFFGPGTRLTVL.

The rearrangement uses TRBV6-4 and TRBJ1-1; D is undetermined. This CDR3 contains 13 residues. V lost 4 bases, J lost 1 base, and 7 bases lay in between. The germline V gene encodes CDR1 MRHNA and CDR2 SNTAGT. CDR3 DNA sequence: TGTGCCAGCAGTGTACAGAGGAACACTGAAGCTTTCTTT. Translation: CASSVQRNTEAFF.

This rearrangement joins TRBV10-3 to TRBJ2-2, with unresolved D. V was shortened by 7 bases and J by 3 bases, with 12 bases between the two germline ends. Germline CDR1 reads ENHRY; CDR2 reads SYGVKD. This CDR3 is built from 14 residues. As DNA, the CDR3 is TGTGCCATCACACCGACCATTTACACCGGGGAGCTGTTTTTT. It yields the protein CAITPTIYTGELFF.

CDR3 bases: TGTGCCAGCAGCAAAGTTGGATCCGGAGCTTTCTTT. It encodes CASSKVGSGAFF. The chain combines TRBV28 with TRBJ1-1; D is unresolved. CDR3 size: 12 residues. Between the trimmed V and J ends, which lost 6 bases and 10 bases, there was a span of 15 bases. CDR1 is MDHEN, CDR2 SYDVKM, per germline.

CDR3 sequence reads: CASSPSPAGTDTQYF. The CDR3 region has the DNA TGTGCCAGCAGCCCCAGCCCAGCGGGCACAGATACGCAGTATTTT. This sequence joins TRBV9 and TRBJ2-3; possible D gene TRBD2, 5 bases. The CDR3 is made up of 15 amino acids. Germline CDR1 is SGDLS and CDR2 is YYNGEE. V gave up 4 bases and J gave up 1 base, with 13 bases separating them.

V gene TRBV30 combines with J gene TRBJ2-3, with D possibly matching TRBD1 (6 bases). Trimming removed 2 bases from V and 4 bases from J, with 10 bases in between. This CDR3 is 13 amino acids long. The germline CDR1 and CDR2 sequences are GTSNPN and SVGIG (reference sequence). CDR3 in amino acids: CAWSRTGPDTQYF. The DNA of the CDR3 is TGTGCCTGGAGTCGAACAGGGCCAGATACGCAGTATTTT.

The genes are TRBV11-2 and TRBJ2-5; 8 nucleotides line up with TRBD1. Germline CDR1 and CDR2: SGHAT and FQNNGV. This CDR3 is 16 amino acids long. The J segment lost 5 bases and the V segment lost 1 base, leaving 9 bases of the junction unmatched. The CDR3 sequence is CASSLGNSGGRETQYF. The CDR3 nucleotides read TGTGCCAGCAGCTTAGGGAACTCAGGGGGCCGGGAGACCCAGTACTTC.

The CDR3 sequence is CASSPNRMNGAFF. CDR3 bases: TGTGCCAGCAGTCCTAACAGGATGAATGGAGCTTTCTTT. V usage is TRBV27 and J usage is TRBJ1-1, with D perhaps TRBD1 (5 bases). CDR3 length: 13 amino acids. Trimming removed 5 bases at V and 10 bases at J, with 17 bases between. Germline loops: CDR1 MNHEY, CDR2 SMNVEV (reference sequence).

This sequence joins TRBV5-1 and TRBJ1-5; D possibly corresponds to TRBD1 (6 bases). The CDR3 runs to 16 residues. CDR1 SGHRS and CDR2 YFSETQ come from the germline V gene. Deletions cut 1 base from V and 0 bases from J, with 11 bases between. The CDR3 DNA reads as TGCGCCAGCAGCTTGAGGCCAGGGGATAGCAATCAGCCCCAGCATTTT. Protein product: CASSLRPGDSNQPQHF.

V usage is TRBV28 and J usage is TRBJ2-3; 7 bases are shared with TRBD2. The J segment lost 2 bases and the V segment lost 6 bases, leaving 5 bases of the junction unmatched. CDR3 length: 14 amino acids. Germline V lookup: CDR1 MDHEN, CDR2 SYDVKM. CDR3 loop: CASRRGLTTDTQYF. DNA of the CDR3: TGTGCCAGCAGGAGGGGACTAACCACAGATACGCAGTATTTT. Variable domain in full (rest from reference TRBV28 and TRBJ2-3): DVKVTQSSRYLVKRTGEKVFLECVQDMDHENMFWYRQDPGLGLRLIYFSYDVKMKEKGDIPEGYSVSREKKERFSLILESASTNQTSMYLCASRRGLTTDTQYFGPGTRLTVL.

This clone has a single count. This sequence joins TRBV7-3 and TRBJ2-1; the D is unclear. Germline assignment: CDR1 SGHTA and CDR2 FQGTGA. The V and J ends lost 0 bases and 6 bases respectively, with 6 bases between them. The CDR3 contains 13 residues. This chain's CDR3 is CASSLTVLNEQFF. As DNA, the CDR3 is TGTGCCAGCAGCTTAACGGTGCTCAATGAGCAGTTCTTC.

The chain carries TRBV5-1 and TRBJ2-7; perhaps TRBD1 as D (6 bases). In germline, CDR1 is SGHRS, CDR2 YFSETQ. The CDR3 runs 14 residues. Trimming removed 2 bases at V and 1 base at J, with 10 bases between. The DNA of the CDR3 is TGCGCCAGCAGCTTAACAGGGAGTTCCTACGAGCAGTACTTC. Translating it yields CASSLTGSSYEQYF.

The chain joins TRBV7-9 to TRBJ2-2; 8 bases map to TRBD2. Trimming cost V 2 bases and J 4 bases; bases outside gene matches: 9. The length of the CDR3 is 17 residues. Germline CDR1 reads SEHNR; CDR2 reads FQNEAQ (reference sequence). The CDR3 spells CASSLSGSLAGTGELFF. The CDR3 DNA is TGTGCCAGCAGCTTAAGTGGAAGTCTAGCGGGCACCGGGGAGCTGTTTTTT.

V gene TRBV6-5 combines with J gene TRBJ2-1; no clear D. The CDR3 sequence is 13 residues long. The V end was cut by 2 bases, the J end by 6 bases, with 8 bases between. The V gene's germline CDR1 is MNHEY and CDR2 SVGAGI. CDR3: CASSYPPINEQFF. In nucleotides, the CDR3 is TGTGCCAGCAGTTACCCTCCCATCAATGAGCAGTTCTTC.

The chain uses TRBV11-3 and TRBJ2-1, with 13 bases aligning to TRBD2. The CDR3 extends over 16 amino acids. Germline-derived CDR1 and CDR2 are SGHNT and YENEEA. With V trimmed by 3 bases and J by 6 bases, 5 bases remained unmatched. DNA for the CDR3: TGTGCCAGCAGCTTCGGGACTAGCGGGATATCCAATGAGCAGTTCTTC. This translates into CASSFGTSGISNEQFF.

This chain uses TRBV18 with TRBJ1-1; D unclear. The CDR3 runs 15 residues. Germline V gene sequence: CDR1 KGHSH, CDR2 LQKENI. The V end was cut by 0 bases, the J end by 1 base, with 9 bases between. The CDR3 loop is CASSPPGPQNTEAFF. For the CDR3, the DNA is TGTGCCAGCTCACCACCCGGACCTCAGAACACTGAAGCTTTCTTT.